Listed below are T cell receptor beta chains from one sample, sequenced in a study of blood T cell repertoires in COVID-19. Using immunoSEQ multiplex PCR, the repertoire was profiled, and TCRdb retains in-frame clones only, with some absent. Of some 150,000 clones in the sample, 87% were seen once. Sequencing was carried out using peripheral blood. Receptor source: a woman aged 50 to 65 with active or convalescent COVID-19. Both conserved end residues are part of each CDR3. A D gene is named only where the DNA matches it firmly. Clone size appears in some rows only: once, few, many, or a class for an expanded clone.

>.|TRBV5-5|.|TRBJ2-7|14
TGTGCCAGCAGCTTTGGTGCGGGGAACTACGAGCAGTACTTC
CASSFGAGNYEQYF
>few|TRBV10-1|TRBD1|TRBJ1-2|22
TGCGCCAGCAGTTGGGACAGTGAGTCCTCCTTCAACATCGAAGACGATAAATATGGCTACACCTTC
CASSWDSESSFNIEDDKYGYTF
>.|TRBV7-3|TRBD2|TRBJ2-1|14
TGTGCCAGCAGCTGGAACGGGGGGGACAATGAGCAGTTCTTC
CASSWNGGDNEQFF
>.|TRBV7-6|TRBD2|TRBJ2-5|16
TGTGCCAGCAGCCTACAGACTAGCGGAAGTGGGGAGACCCAGTACTTC
CASSLQTSGSGETQYF
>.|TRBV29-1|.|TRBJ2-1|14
TGCAGCGTCGACCGGACAGAGTCCTACAATGAGCAGTTCTTC
CSVDRTESYNEQFF
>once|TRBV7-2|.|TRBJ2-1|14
TGTGCCAGCAGCTCCGGACTCCTCTACAATGAGCAGTTCTTC
CASSSGLLYNEQFF
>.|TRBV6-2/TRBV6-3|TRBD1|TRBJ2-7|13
TGTGCCAGCAGCCCGGGACAGAGGTACGAGCAGTACTTC
CASSPGQRYEQYF
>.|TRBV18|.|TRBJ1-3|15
TGTGCCAGCTCACAACAGGGTGTGTCTGGAAACACCATATATTTT
CASSQQGVSGNTIYF
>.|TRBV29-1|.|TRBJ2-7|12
TGCAGCGCCGCGGGAACCCCCTACGAGCAGTACTTC
CSAAGTPYEQYF
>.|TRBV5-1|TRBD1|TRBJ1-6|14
TGCGCCAGCAGCTTACAGGGGGTTGATTCACCCCTCCACTTT
CASSLQGVDSPLHF
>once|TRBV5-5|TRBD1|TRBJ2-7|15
TGTGCCAGCAGTCAAACAGGGGGCAGAGCCTACGAGCAGTACTTC
CASSQTGGRAYEQYF
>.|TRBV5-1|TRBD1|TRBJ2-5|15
TGCGCCAGCACGAGACGACAGGGTAGCCAAGAGACCCAGTACTTC
CASTRRQGSQETQYF
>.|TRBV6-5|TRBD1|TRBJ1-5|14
TGTGCCAGCAGTTACAGGGGGCAGAGCCAGCCCCAGCATTTT
CASSYRGQSQPQHF
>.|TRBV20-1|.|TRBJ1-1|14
TGCAGTGCTAGTCTTTCCACAGGGAACACTGAAGCTTTCTTT
CSASLSTGNTEAFF
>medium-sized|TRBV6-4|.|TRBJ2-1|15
TGTGCCAGCAGTGACTCATCCAGCTCCTACAATGAGCAGTTCTTC
CASSDSSSSYNEQFF
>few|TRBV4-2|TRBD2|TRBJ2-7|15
TGTGCCAGCAGCCGGGGGACTAGCGCTGCCTACGAGCAGTACTTC
CASSRGTSAAYEQYF
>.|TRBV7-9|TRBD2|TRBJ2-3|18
TGTGCCAGCAGCTTAGGACTAGCGGGGGGGTTGGGCACAGATACGCAGTATTTT
CASSLGLAGGLGTDTQYF
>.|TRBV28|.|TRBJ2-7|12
TGTGCCAGCAGAGACGCGGGTAACGAGCAGTACTTC
CASRDAGNEQYF
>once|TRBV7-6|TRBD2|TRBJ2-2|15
TGTGCCAGCAGCCTAGCGGGGGGGGAGACCGGGGAGCTGTTTTTT
CASSLAGGETGELFF
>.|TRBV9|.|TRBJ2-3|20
TGTGCCAGCAGCGTCCTCCCCCTAGCTAAGGCCTCTACTAGCACAGATACGCAGTATTTT
CASSVLPLAKASTSTDTQYF
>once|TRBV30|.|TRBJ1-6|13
TGTGCCTGGAGTGTGCAGGGTATCTCACCCCTCCACTTT
CAWSVQGISPLHF
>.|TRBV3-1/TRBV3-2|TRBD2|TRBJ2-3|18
TGTGCCCGCAGCCAAGGGGGGACTAGCGGGGGGCACGCAGATACGCAGTATTTT
CARSQGGTSGGHADTQYF
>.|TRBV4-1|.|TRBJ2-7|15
TGCGCCAGCAGCCAAGCAGGGGGGCTTCTTTCCGAGCAGTACTTC
CASSQAGGLLSEQYF
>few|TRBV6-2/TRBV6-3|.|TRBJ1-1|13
TGTGCCAGCAGTTACATCGGGAACACTGAAGCTTTCTTT
CASSYIGNTEAFF
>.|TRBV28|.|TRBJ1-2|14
TGTGCCAGCGCTTGGGGGGGCAGGGGCTATGGCTACACCTTC
CASAWGGRGYGYTF
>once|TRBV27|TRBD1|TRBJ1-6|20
TGTGCCAGCAGTTTATCCCACAGGGGCGCCGGGACGGGCCAGGATTCACCCCTCCACTTT
CASSLSHRGAGTGQDSPLHF
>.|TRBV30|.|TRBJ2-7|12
TGTGCCTGGAGTGTACAATTCGACGAGCAGTACTTC
CAWSVQFDEQYF
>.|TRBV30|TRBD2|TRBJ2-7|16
TGTGCCTGGAGTGGTAAACTAGCGGGAGGTACCCACGAGCAGTACTTC
CAWSGKLAGGTHEQYF
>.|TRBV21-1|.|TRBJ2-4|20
TGTGCCAGCAGCAAAGGTGTGACTGACAGGACGCTTGATTCCAAAAACATTCAGTACTTC
CASSKGVTDRTLDSKNIQYF
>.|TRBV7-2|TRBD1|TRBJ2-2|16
TGTGCCAGCAGCTTATCCGGGGACAGGGGGACCGGGGAGCTGTTTTTT
CASSLSGDRGTGELFF
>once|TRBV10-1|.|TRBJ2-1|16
TGCGCCAGCAGCCCACTTTCAGGGTTTTCCTACAATGAGCAGTTCTTC
CASSPLSGFSYNEQFF
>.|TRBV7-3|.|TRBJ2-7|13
TGTGCCAGCAGCTTCACCCCTAGCGACGAGCAGTACTTC
CASSFTPSDEQYF
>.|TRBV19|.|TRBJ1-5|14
TGTGCCAGTAGACGGGGTACTAGCAATCAGCCCCAGCATTTT
CASRRGTSNQPQHF
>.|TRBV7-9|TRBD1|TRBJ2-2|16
TGTGCCAGCAGCTCCCACTGGACAGGGGTGGCCGGGGAGCTGTTTTTT
CASSSHWTGVAGELFF
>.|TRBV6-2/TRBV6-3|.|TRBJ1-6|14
TGTGCCAGCAGTTACCGGGGAGATAATTCACCCCTCCACTTT
CASSYRGDNSPLHF
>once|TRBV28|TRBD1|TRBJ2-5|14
TGTGCCAGCAGTTCGGCCAGGGGGTGGGAGACCCAGTACTTC
CASSSARGWETQYF
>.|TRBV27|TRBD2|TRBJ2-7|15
TGTGCCAGCAGGCCAACTAGCGGAGGGTCCTACGAGCAGTACTTC
CASRPTSGGSYEQYF
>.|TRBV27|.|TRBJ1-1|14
TGTGCCAGCAGTGCGACAGAGATGAACACTGAAGCTTTCTTT
CASSATEMNTEAFF
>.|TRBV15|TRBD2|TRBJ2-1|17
TGTGCCACCAGCAGAGTAGTCGGGACTAGCGGTAACAATGAGCAGTTCTTC
CATSRVVGTSGNNEQFF
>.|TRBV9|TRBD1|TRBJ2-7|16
TGTGCCAGCAGCGTAGATATGGGGACAGGGGATCACGAGCAGTACTTC
CASSVDMGTGDHEQYF
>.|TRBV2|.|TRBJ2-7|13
TGTGCCAGCAGTGGGTCGAGGGCCCACGAGCAGTACTTC
CASSGSRAHEQYF
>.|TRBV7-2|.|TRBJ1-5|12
TGTGCCAGCAGCACACAAAATCAGCCCCAGCATTTT
CASSTQNQPQHF
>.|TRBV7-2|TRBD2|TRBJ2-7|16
TGTGCCAGCAGCTTACGCGGGGGGCCTTTTGGGAACGAGCAGTACTTC
CASSLRGGPFGNEQYF
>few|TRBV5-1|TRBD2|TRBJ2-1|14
TGCGCCAGCCGTCAAGTGGGGGGGTTCAATGAGCAGTTCTTC
CASRQVGGFNEQFF
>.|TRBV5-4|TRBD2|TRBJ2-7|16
TGTGCCAGCAGCCCCCGCGGCGAGCGGGGGGCTCGGGAGCAGTACTTC
CASSPRGERGAREQYF
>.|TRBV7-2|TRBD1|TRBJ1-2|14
TGTGCCAGCAGCAAGACAGGGGGGGACTATGGCTACACCTTC
CASSKTGGDYGYTF
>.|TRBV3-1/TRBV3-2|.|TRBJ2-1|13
TGTGCCAGCAGCCGGAGTGGAGTTGGTGAGCAGTTCTTC
CASSRSGVGEQFF
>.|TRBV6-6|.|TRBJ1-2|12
TGTGCCAGCAGGGGGGGTTACTATGGCTACACCTTC
CASRGGYYGYTF
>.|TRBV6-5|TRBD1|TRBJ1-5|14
TGTGCCAGCAGCCCGACAGGGTACAATCAGCCCCAGCATTTT
CASSPTGYNQPQHF
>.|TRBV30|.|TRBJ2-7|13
TGTGCCTGGAGTCCGGTACCCCTTCGAGAGCAGTACTTC
CAWSPVPLREQYF
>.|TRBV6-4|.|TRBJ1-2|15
TGTGCCAGCAGTGACTCGATAGGAGGCATTAATGGCTACACCTTC
CASSDSIGGINGYTF
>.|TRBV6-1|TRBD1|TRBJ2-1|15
TGTGCCAGCAGTGAGTGGCAGGGGGCGTACAATGAGCAGTTCTTC
CASSEWQGAYNEQFF
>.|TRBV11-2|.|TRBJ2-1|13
TGTGCCAGCTCGCGGAGGTTATACAATGAGCAGTTCTTC
CASSRRLYNEQFF
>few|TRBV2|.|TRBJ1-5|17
TGTGCCAGCAGTTTACCAGGCCGGGATTATAGCAATCAGCCCCAGCATTTT
CASSLPGRDYSNQPQHF
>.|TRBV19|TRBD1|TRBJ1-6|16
TGTGCCAGTAGTATTGGGGACAGGGCCTTGAATTCACCCCTCCACTTT
CASSIGDRALNSPLHF
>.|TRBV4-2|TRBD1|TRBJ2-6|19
TGTGCCAGCAGCCAAGACTTGACAGGGGCGACAACTGGGGCCAACGTCCTGACTTTC
CASSQDLTGATTGANVLTF
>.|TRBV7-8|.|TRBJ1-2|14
TGTGCCAGCAGCTTCCAGGGAGGTTCCTATGGCTACACCTTC
CASSFQGGSYGYTF
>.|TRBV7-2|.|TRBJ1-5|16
TGTGCCAGCAGCCTCCCCACCGGACAGAAAAATCAGCCCCAGCATTTT
CASSLPTGQKNQPQHF